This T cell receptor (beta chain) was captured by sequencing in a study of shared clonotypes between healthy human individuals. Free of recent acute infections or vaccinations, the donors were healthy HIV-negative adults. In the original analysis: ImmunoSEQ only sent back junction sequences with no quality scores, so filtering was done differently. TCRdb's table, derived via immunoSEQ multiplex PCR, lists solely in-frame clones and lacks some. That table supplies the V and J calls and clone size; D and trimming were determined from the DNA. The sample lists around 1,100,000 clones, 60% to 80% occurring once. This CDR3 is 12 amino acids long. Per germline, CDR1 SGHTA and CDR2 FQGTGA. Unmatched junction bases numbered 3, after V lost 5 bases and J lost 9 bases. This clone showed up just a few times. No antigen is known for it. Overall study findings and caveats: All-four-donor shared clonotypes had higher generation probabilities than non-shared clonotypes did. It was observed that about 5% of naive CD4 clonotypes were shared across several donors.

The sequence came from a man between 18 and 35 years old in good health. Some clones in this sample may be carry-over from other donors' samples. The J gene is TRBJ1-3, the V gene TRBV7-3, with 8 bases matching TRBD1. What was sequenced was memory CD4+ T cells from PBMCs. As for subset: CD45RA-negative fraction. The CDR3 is CASSLQGGTIYF. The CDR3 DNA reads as TGTGCCAGCAGCCTACAGGGGGGCACCATATATTTT.